This T cell receptor beta chain derives from a study of control samples from healthy donors and cancer patients. Germline CDR1 is SEHNR and CDR2 is FQNEAQ (reference sequence). With 2 bases clipped from V and 2 bases from J, the junction kept 3 bases outside the gene matches. This CDR3 spans 14 amino acids. Libraries were prepared by immunoSEQ multiplex PCR; TCRdb keeps only in-frame clonotypes and omits some of them. Counted here are just under 65,000 clones, about 82% occurring once; the ten biggest clones make up 4.5% to 6.5%. V is TRBV7-9 and J is TRBJ2-7, with 7 bases aligning to TRBD1. The TCR was taken from a man aged 40-55 years in good health. The specimen was blood. The CDR3 bases are TGTGCCAGCAGCTTAAGGGGGCGCCCCTACGAGCAGTACTTC. This translates into CASSLRGRPYEQYF.